This entry lists 12 T cell receptor delta chains sequenced from one sample in a study of gamma-delta T cells after stem cell transplantation. TCRdb fed the RT-PCR reads to CATT. Counted here are about 7,800 delta-chain clones, 13% to 15% occurring once; the ten biggest clones make up 5% to 6%. The sample taken for sequencing was gamma-delta T cells. The source is a human donor. It is not recorded whose cells these are; they may come from a transplant donor.

In its sample, this clone ranks as medium-sized. The J gene is TRDJ1, the V gene TRDV3, with D possibly being TRDD3 (6 bases). In germline, CDR1 is TVYSNPD, CDR2 GDNSRS (reference sequence). V was cut by 4 bases and J by 0 bases, with 36 bases left in between. The CDR3 covers 21 residues. CDR3 sequence: CACLRGNILGTGRTYTDKLIF. CDR3 sequence (DNA): TGTGCCTGCCTCCGTGGTAATATCCTGGGGACTGGGCGAACGTACACCGATAAACTCATCTTT.

This chain links TRDV1 with TRDJ1; 8 nucleotides line up with TRDD2. The CDR3 runs 19 residues. The V and J ends lost 1 base and 0 bases, in that order; junction bases with no gene match: 13. Germline V gene sequence: CDR1 TSWWSYY, CDR2 QGS. In DNA form, the CDR3 reads TGTGCTCTTGGGGAACCTTCCTACGTGGGGAGGGAGTACACCGATAAACTCATCTTT. Amino acid sequence: CALGEPSYVGREYTDKLIF.

There are a few counts of this clone. TCRdb's entry gives the protein of a much larger clone, which mismatches this DNA's translation at residue 4, likely from a read error; the protein reported here is translated from the DNA. V usage is TRDV2 and J usage is TRDJ2, with D possibly being TRDD3 (5 bases). Germline CDR1 is GEAIGNYY and CDR2 is EKD. V lost 6 bases and J lost 0, with 16 bases in between. The CDR3 loop spans 16 amino acids. The CDR3 DNA reads TGTGCCTGTAACAGAAGGGGGGGTTCTTTGACAGCACAACTCTTCTTT. It specifies CACNRRGGSLTAQLFF.

Concerning this clone: Given a far larger clone just one base away, this is likely a sequencing read error. The rearrangement uses TRDV2 and TRDJ1; 10 nucleotides match TRDD3. J gave up 0 bases and V 3 bases, and 18 bases lay outside the gene matches. Germline lookup yields CDR1 GEAIGNYY and CDR2 EKD. The CDR3 runs 20 residues. DNA of the CDR3: TGTGCCTGTGACCCTGTACCGGGGGATACGCGACTCGGGTACACCGATAAACTCATCTTT. This gives the protein CACDPVPGDTRLGYTDKLIF.

By sample share, this clone is medium-sized. The V and J genes are TRDV1 and TRDJ1; 9 nucleotides align to TRDD3. Germline values: CDR1 TSWWSYY, CDR2 QGS. The CDR3 has 16 residues. Losses at the gene ends were 1 base for V and 0 bases for J; bases not matched to a gene: 3. The CDR3 sequence is CALGEPGGSNTDKLIF. In DNA, the CDR3 is TGTGCTCTTGGGGAACCTGGGGGATCCAACACCGATAAACTCATCTTT.

Worth noting for this clone: A single base is all that separates this from a far larger clone, so a read error is likely. The gene calls are TRDV2 and TRDJ3; 9 bases are shared with TRDD3. Trimming at V came to 1 base and at J to 0 bases, leaving 3 bases not matched to a gene. The germline V gene encodes CDR1 GEAIGNYY and CDR2 EKD. CDR3 size: 18 residues. The CDR3 is CACDTLGESSWDTRQMFF. CDR3 DNA: TGTGCCTGTGACACACTGGGGGAGAGCTCCTGGGACACCCGACAGATGTTTTTC.

In its sample, this clone ranks as medium-sized. The chain uses TRDV1 and TRDJ2; 10 bases align to TRDD3. The CDR3 has 16 amino acids. Germline-derived CDR1 and CDR2 are TSWWSYY and QGS. V lost 2 bases, J lost 8 bases, and 8 bases stayed unmatched. CDR3 coding DNA: TGTGCTCTTGGGGAAATCTGGGGGATAAGGACCGCACAACTCTTCTTT. Translated, it gives CALGEIWGIRTAQLFF.

This clone counts as medium-sized. V usage is TRDV1 and J usage is TRDJ1; TRDD3 agrees at 10 bases. V lost 3 bases to trimming and J lost 3 bases; unmatched junction nucleotides: 19. CDR1 is TSWWSYY and CDR2 is QGS in the germline V gene. CDR3 length: 20 amino acids. The CDR3 reads CALGDLPLPIGGGYPDKLIF. CDR3 coding DNA: TGTGCTCTTGGGGACCTACCCCTTCCTATCGGTGGGGGATACCCCGATAAACTCATCTTT.

This clone was observed a handful of times. The chain carries TRDV1 and TRDJ1; 13 bases agree with TRDD3. This CDR3 is built from 19 residues. The trim removed 3 bases at V and 1 base at J, leaving 11 bases unmatched. CDR1 and CDR2 (germline): TSWWSYY, QGS. CDR3 sequence (DNA): TGTGCTCTTGGGGACCGACATTACTGGGGGATACGGAGCACCGATAAACTCATCTTT. It codes for CALGDRHYWGIRSTDKLIF.

This clone has a handful of counts. The junction shows a germline mismatch at one end, possibly a read error. The sample contains more than one DNA sequence encoding this CDR3. The chain has TRDV1 and TRDJ1, with 10 bases matching TRDD3. Germline loops: CDR1 TSWWSYY, CDR2 QGS. The CDR3 length is 21 residues. In DNA form, the CDR3 reads TGTGCCCTTGGGTCCTGCCCCGGCCCTGGGGGATATGGGACGTATGCCGATAAACTCATCTTT. Translated: CALGSCPGPGGYGTYADKLIF.

Sample share makes this clone medium-sized. This same CDR3 is encoded by further DNA sequences in the sample. The chain joins TRDV2 to TRDJ3; TRDD3 aligns across 10 bases. V shed 0 bases, J shed 3 bases, and the junction held 7 bases outside the gene matches. Germline CDR1 GEAIGNYY, CDR2 EKD. The CDR3 is made up of 19 amino acids. The CDR3: CACDTVGDTSDWDTRQMFF. The CDR3 nucleotides read TGTGCCTGTGACACCGTGGGGGATACAAGCGACTGGGACACCCGACAGATGTTTTTC.

The chain is built from TRDV2 and TRDJ1; no clear D. This CDR3 has 13 amino acids. Per germline, CDR1 GEAIGNYY and CDR2 EKD. The V end was cut by 3 bases, the J end by 0 bases, with 7 bases between. The CDR3 nucleotides are TGTGCCTGTGACGACCCCCACACCGATAAACTCATCTTT. Encoded protein: CACDDPHTDKLIF.